The T cell receptor beta chain under discussion was sequenced for a study of shared clonotypes between healthy human individuals. Details on this clone: Its cognate antigen is unknown.

Produced via immunoSEQ multiplex PCR; TCRdb's table is partial and in-frame only. The table lists some 1 million clones, approximately 76% of them singletons, with roughly 1.4% in the top ten. General study results and limits: Generation of non-shared clonotypes was less probable than generation of clonotypes shared by all four donors. Clonotype sharing among the donors was expected to vary with sequencing depth.

The receptor was derived from a man between 18 and 29 years old in good health. Sequencing input: memory CD4+ T cells sorted from blood. As for subset: CD45RA-negative fraction.

CDR3 nucleotides: TGTGCCAGCTCACCACTTGCGGGGGGAAACACCGGGGAGCTGTTTTTT. Amino acid sequence: CASSPLAGGNTGELFF. This chain connects TRBV18 to TRBJ2-2, with 8 nucleotides matching TRBD2. The CDR3 runs 16 residues. Per the germline V gene, CDR1 is KGHSH and CDR2 is LQKENI. Germline trimming cut 1 base from V and 2 bases from J; bases unmatched to any gene: 3. The full variable domain, with the rest looked up from reference TRBV18 and TRBJ2-2, is NAGVMQNPRHLVRRRGQEARLRCSPMKGHSHVYWYRQLPEEGLKFMVYLQKENIIDESGMPKERFSAEFPKEGPSILRIQQVVRGDSAAYFCASSPLAGGNTGELFFGEGSRLTVL.